This T cell receptor (beta chain) was identified during a study of OX40 agonist ivuxolimab in advanced cancers. Across the whole study: Patients enrolled in dose escalation were diagnosed with hepatocellular carcinoma, melanoma, renal cell or head and neck cancer. A male proportion of more than 75% was recorded, with mean age approximately 64 years and range roughly 23 to 79. Treatment received earlier with anti-PD-1, anti-PD-L1 or anti-CTLA-4 agents was allowed, and roughly 40% had some. One patient with hepatocellular carcinoma and two with cutaneous melanoma, three in all, had partial responses.

V was clipped by 2 bases and J by 2 bases, with 10 bases between them. The germline V gene has CDR1 SGHVS and CDR2 FQNEAQ. This CDR3 comprises 16 residues. The method was immunoSEQ multiplex PCR; TCRdb's version includes in-frame clones alone and lacks a portion of them. In the table there are approximately 58,000 clones, more than 75% of which are singletons. This sample comprised CD4+ or CD8+ T cells sorted from blood, obtained in a trial of the OX40 agonist ivuxolimab. This chain joins TRBV7-8 and TRBJ2-6; D is unclear. This clonotype was sampled from an adult with an advanced solid tumor such as melanoma, head and neck, liver or kidney cancer. The CDR3 spells CASSLTVTPGANVLTF. In DNA form, the CDR3 reads TGTGCCAGCAGCTTAACAGTTACCCCTGGGGCCAACGTCCTGACTTTC. Full variable domain (outside the CDR3, taken from reference TRBV7-8 and TRBJ2-6): GAGVSQSPRYKVAKRGQDVALRCDPISGHVSLFWYQQALGQGPEFLTYFQNEAQLDKSGLPSDRFFAERPEGSVSTLKIQRTQQEDSAVYLCASSLTVTPGANVLTFGAGSRLTVL.